This T cell receptor beta chain was sequenced in a study of identifying expanded T cells in peripheral blood. Study-wide results and limits: Approximately 1.1 clones differed between technical replicates, versus around 15 and 19 over time. Two-week clone count variance significantly increased as total template count grew.

Collection occurred without any documented infections or immune events in donors. CDR1 and CDR2 (germline): MNHNS, SASEGT. V dropped 6 bases and J dropped 2 bases, with 10 bases sitting between them. The CDR3 contains 13 residues. Only in-frame clones appear in the TCRdb table, and some are missing; sequencing was by immunoSEQ multiplex PCR. The sample carries 120,000 or so clones, approximately 84% recorded once. In regard to this clone: Its antigen is unidentified.

This TCR derives from a person aged 18 to 70 in good health. Input material: blood. The rearrangement joins TRBV6-1 to TRBJ2-5; D might be TRBD1 (5 bases). The DNA of the CDR3 is TGTGCCAGCAGCCCCGCAGGGCAAGAGACCCAGTACTTC. Translated, it gives CASSPAGQETQYF.